This TCR beta chain originates from a study of vaccination effects on CD4 cells after COVID-19. Study-level findings and limits: Pronounced clonal contraction occurred in clones induced by infection and by vaccine late after vaccination.

Notes on this clone: Antigen specificity is unknown.

The protocol was immunoSEQ multiplex PCR, while the TCRdb copy is restricted to in-frame clones and leaves out a portion. The profile covers 22,000 or so clones, with more than 60% appearing a single time and roughly two fifths taken by the ten largest. Germline-derived CDR1 and CDR2 are SGHTA and FQGNSA. Trimming pared 2 bases from V and 2 bases from J, leaving 12 bases between. This CDR3 is built from 15 residues. Expansion with viral peptide pools was applied to antigen-specific CD4+ T cells by the ViraFEST assay prior to sequencing. CD4+ T cell isolation took place after approximately 11 days of culture. Documented for the person is a PCR-confirmed SARS-CoV-2 infection occurring between March and December 2020. With 7.5 to 10 ug/ml peptides and around 9.6 IU/ml IL-2, 2 million or so PBMC per well were cultured. Fresh IL-2-containing medium replaced half the medium on days 3 and 7.

This clonotype originated in a human donor who had a prior SARS-CoV-2 infection. The sample here was CD4+ T cells from PBMCs cultured with a peptide pool, taken before COVID-19 vaccination. The chain is built from TRBV7-2 and TRBJ2-5; D uncertain. The CDR3: CASSLTFLGQETQYF. The DNA of the CDR3 is TGTGCCAGCAGCTTAACCTTTTTGGGGCAAGAGACCCAGTACTTC.